These 30 T cell receptor beta chains came from one sample sequenced in a study of graft-versus-host responses after intestinal transplantation. No antigen has been assigned to these receptors. Assay: immunoSEQ multiplex PCR; the TCRdb copy retains only in-frame clones and omits some. The sample carries 95,000 to 110,000 clones, under 95% recorded once. The sample here was unstimulated CD8+ T cells sorted from spleen or lymph node cells, taken before intestinal transplant. These receptors came from a human donor who received an intestinal transplant.

The chain recombines TRBV2 with TRBJ2-5; D is uncertain. CDR3 length equals 14 residues. The V gene lost 1 base and the J gene lost 5 bases, with 11 bases spanning the gap. CDR1 and CDR2 (germline): SNHLY, FYNNEI. Here the CDR3 DNA reads TGTGCCAGCAGTGAAGTGGGTAGTTTGGAGACCCAGTACTTC. It is translated as CASSEVGSLETQYF.

This clone was counted only a few times. The V gene is TRBV7-9, the J gene TRBJ1-2; D remains ambiguous. The germline CDR1 and CDR2 sequences are SEHNR and FQNEAQ (reference sequence). The length of the CDR3 is 13 residues. Trimming left V 1 base short and J 8 bases short, with 11 bases between. Here the CDR3 DNA reads TGTGCCAGCAGCTTAGAGCGCCATGGCGGCTACACCTTC. Residues: CASSLERHGGYTF. Looking up the rest from reference TRBV7-9 and TRBJ1-2 gives the full variable domain: DTGVSQNPRHKITKRGQNVTFRCDPISEHNRLYWYRQTLGQGPEFLTYFQNEAQLEKSRLLSDRFSAERPKGSFSTLEIQRTEQGDSAMYLCASSLERHGGYTFGSGTRLTVV.

J is TRBJ1-1 and V is TRBV5-6; no definite D call. The germline CDR1 and CDR2 sequences are SGHDT and YYEEEE. Trimming pared 4 bases from V and 0 bases from J, leaving 10 bases between. This CDR3 region has 14 residues. CDR3 sequence reads: CASSAVGVNTEAFF. The CDR3 region has the DNA TGTGCCAGCAGCGCCGTCGGGGTGAACACTGAAGCTTTCTTT.

The chain employs TRBV6-4 and TRBJ2-2; TRBD2 aligns across 11 bases. Germline V gives CDR1 MRHNA, CDR2 SNTAGT. The CDR3 has 14 amino acids. V shed 8 bases and J 3 bases; nucleotides not matched to a gene: 2. The CDR3 sequence: CASRGLADTGELFF. The CDR3 DNA reads TGTGCCAGCCGGGGACTAGCGGACACCGGGGAGCTGTTTTTT.

The chain links TRBV7-2 to TRBJ2-5; D not resolved. Per the germline V gene, CDR1 is SGHTA and CDR2 is FQGNSA. V lost 2 bases and J 2 bases, leaving 9 bases between the germline ends. The CDR3 loop spans 14 amino acids. The CDR3 reads CASSLRGNQETQYF. The CDR3 DNA is TGTGCCAGCAGCTTAAGAGGCAATCAAGAGACCCAGTACTTC. The whole variable domain, remainder taken from reference TRBV7-2 and TRBJ2-5, is GAGVSQSPSNKVTEKGKDVELRCDPISGHTALYWYRQSLGQGLEFLIYFQGNSAPDKSGLPSDRFSAERTGGSVSTLTIQRTQQEDSAVYLCASSLRGNQETQYFGPGTRLLVL.

This clone came up once. The CDR3 coding sequence is TGCGCCAGCAGCTTGGTAGGCGGGGGGGCCGATACCGGGGAGCTGTTTTTT. Amino acid sequence: CASSLVGGGADTGELFF. J is TRBJ2-2 and V is TRBV5-1; 9 bases agree with TRBD2. Looked up from germline, CDR1 is SGHRS and CDR2 is YFSETQ. CDR3 length: 17 amino acids. The J segment lost 5 bases and the V segment lost 0 bases, leaving 8 bases of the junction unmatched.

The chain carries TRBV4-1 and TRBJ2-3, with 11 bases fitting TRBD2. CDR1 and CDR2 (germline): MGHRA, YSYEKL. V lost 3 bases and J lost 2; bases outside the gene matches: 7. This CDR3 contains 17 residues. In DNA, the CDR3 is TGCGCCAGCAGCCACAGACTAGCGGGGAGACTCACAGATACGCAGTATTTT. Translation: CASSHRLAGRLTDTQYF.

This chain links TRBV7-9 with TRBJ1-1; D remains unclear. V was trimmed by 7 bases and J by 7 bases, leaving 13 bases between them. The CDR3 runs 12 residues. Per germline, CDR1 SEHNR and CDR2 FQNEAQ (reference sequence). The chain's CDR3 is CASKAKTDEAFF. The CDR3 DNA reads as TGTGCCAGCAAGGCGAAGACGGATGAAGCTTTCTTT.

CDR3 protein: CASSLGSGIGYGYTF. CDR3 nucleotide sequence: TGTGCCAGCAGCTTGGGTTCCGGGATAGGGTATGGCTACACCTTC. V gene TRBV7-9 combines with J gene TRBJ1-2; unclear D gene. The CDR3 is made up of 15 amino acids. Trimming removed 3 bases from V and 5 bases from J, with 16 bases in between. Germline CDR1 is SEHNR and CDR2 is FQNEAQ (reference sequence).

The rearrangement uses TRBV12-5 and TRBJ1-5; D not resolved. Trimming stripped 7 bases from V and 0 bases from J, with 7 bases between. CDR3 length equals 13 residues. Germline V gives CDR1 LGHNT, CDR2 FRNRAP. CDR3 amino acids: CASAPNSNQPQHF. CDR3 DNA: TGTGCTAGTGCTCCCAATAGCAATCAGCCCCAGCATTTT. The full variable domain, its missing parts supplied by reference TRBV12-5 and TRBJ1-5, is DARVTQTPRHKVTEMGQEVTMRCQPILGHNTVFWYRQTMMQGLELLAYFRNRAPLDDSGMPKDRFSAEMPDATLATLKIQPSEPRDSAVYFCASAPNSNQPQHFGDGTRLSIL.

The chain has TRBV6-1 and TRBJ1-6; D is perhaps TRBD1 (5 bases). The germline V and J ends were trimmed by 2 bases and 7 bases, with 12 bases remaining between them. The germline CDR1 and CDR2 sequences are MNHNS and SASEGT. This CDR3 contains 15 residues. CDR3 loop: CASSEPDGGNSPLHF. The CDR3 DNA is TGTGCCAGCAGTGAACCAGACGGGGGGAATTCACCCCTCCACTTT.

The V and J genes are TRBV11-3 and TRBJ1-3; D not resolved. This CDR3 region has 16 residues. V lost 0 bases to trimming and J lost 0 bases, with 9 bases between them. Germline V gene sequence: CDR1 SGHNT, CDR2 YENEEA. CDR3: CASSLEAVSSGNTIYF. The DNA for the CDR3 is TGTGCCAGCAGCTTAGAGGCAGTATCCTCTGGAAACACCATATATTTT.

The CDR3 DNA sequence: TGTGCCAGCAGTGATAGTTATGGCTACACCTTC. It is translated as CASSDSYGYTF. The rearrangement uses TRBV9 and TRBJ1-2; D uncertain. V shed 5 bases and J shed 5 bases, with 7 bases lying between them. Germline CDR1 and CDR2: SGDLS and YYNGEE. This CDR3 region has 11 residues. Full variable domain (missing parts from reference TRBV9 and TRBJ1-2): DSGVTQTPKHLITATGQRVTLRCSPRSGDLSVYWYQQSLDQGLQFLIQYYNGEERAKGNILERFSAQQFPDLHSELNLSSLELGDSALYFCASSDSYGYTFGSGTRLTVV.

V is TRBV27 and J is TRBJ2-7, with D uncertain. The CDR3 covers 13 residues. Trimming stripped 0 bases from V and 7 bases from J, with 10 bases between. CDR1 MNHEY and CDR2 SMNVEV come from the germline V gene (reference sequence). The CDR3 protein is CASSLSSRREQYF. In DNA, the CDR3 is TGTGCCAGCAGTTTATCATCCCGGAGAGAGCAGTACTTC.

The V gene is TRBV5-4, the J gene TRBJ1-1; 10 bases are a match to TRBD1. Germline assignment: CDR1 SGHNT and CDR2 YYREEE (reference sequence). This CDR3 region has 18 residues. J gave up 4 bases and V 4 bases, and 16 bases lay outside the gene matches. The CDR3 is CASSAATSGQGRGTEAFF. CDR3 DNA: TGTGCCAGCAGCGCCGCGACTTCGGGACAGGGGCGAGGCACTGAAGCTTTCTTT.

The chain has TRBV9 and TRBJ2-5; maybe TRBD1 (5 bases). Germline lookup yields CDR1 SGDLS and CDR2 YYNGEE. The CDR3 loop spans 15 amino acids. With 0 bases removed from V and 3 bases from J, the gap between germline ends came to 12 bases. CDR3 sequence: CASSVEGLTEETQYF. CDR3 DNA: TGTGCCAGCAGCGTAGAGGGGCTCACTGAAGAGACCCAGTACTTC.

J is TRBJ2-3 and V is TRBV9, with 8 bases matching TRBD2. This CDR3 is built from 17 residues. Per the germline V gene, CDR1 is SGDLS and CDR2 is YYNGEE. The J segment lost 6 bases and the V segment lost 1 base, leaving 13 bases of the junction unmatched. CDR3 DNA: TGTGCCAGCAGCGTAAGTGGAGGGGCGGGGGGCGAGGATACGCAGTATTTT. This codes for CASSVSGGAGGEDTQYF.

As for this clone: Other nucleotide sequences in the sample specify the same CDR3. The CDR3 loop is CASSLSGNEQFF. The CDR3 DNA reads as TGTGCCAGCAGTTTATCGGGCAATGAGCAGTTCTTC. The gene calls are TRBV27 and TRBJ2-1; D ambiguous. The germline CDR1 and CDR2 sequences are MNHEY and SMNVEV (reference sequence). The V end was cut by 0 bases, the J end by 6 bases, with 3 bases between. CDR3 length: 12 residues.

The chain uses TRBV2 and TRBJ2-7; D possibly uses TRBD1 or TRBD2 (7 bases each). V lost 7 bases and J lost 0, with 19 bases in between. This CDR3 contains 16 residues. Germline-derived CDR1 and CDR2 are SNHLY and FYNNEI. CDR3 sequence reads: CASISSGGGHSYEQYF. The CDR3 DNA sequence: TGTGCCAGCATATCATCAGGGGGGGGGCACTCCTACGAGCAGTACTTC.

The gene calls are TRBV10-3 and TRBJ2-5, with D unclear. V was trimmed by 0 bases and J by 0 bases, leaving 8 bases between them. CDR3 size: 15 residues. Germline CDR1 and CDR2: ENHRY and SYGVKD. CDR3 region: CAISESDGYQETQYF. CDR3 DNA sequence: TGTGCCATCAGTGAGTCAGACGGCTACCAAGAGACCCAGTACTTC.

The V call is TRBV14, the J call TRBJ1-1; D unclear. CDR1 SGHDN and CDR2 FVKESK come from the germline V gene. The length of the CDR3 is 16 residues. V was clipped by 0 bases and J by 3 bases, with 14 bases between them. The CDR3 loop is CASSQEIRRYDTEAFF. Here the CDR3 DNA reads TGTGCCAGCAGCCAAGAAATAAGGCGATATGACACTGAAGCTTTCTTT.

The V and J genes are TRBV25-1 and TRBJ1-1; tentatively, D is TRBD1 (6 bases). This CDR3 is 14 amino acids long. V lost 5 bases to trimming and J lost 5 bases, with 15 bases between them. Looked up from germline, CDR1 is MGHDK and CDR2 is SYGVNS. CDR3 in amino acids: CASSTNNRATEAFF. The DNA for the CDR3 is TGTGCCAGCAGTACGAACAACAGGGCTACTGAAGCTTTCTTT. The variable domain in full, completed from reference TRBV25-1 and TRBJ1-1, reads EADIYQTPRYLVIGTGKKITLECSQTMGHDKMYWYQQDPGMELHLIHYSYGVNSTEKGDLSSESTVSRIRTEHFPLTLESARPSHTSQYLCASSTNNRATEAFFGQGTRLTVV.

This rearrangement joins TRBV11-2 to TRBJ2-7; tentatively, D is TRBD1 (5 bases). Germline V gene data show CDR1 as SGHAT and CDR2 as FQNNGV. CDR3 size: 12 residues. Trimming removed 4 bases at V and 12 bases at J, with 16 bases between. This CDR3 is CASSYDSTQLYF. CDR3 nucleotide sequence: TGTGCCAGCAGCTACGACAGCACTCAGCTGTACTTC.

V usage is TRBV7-8 and J usage is TRBJ1-1; TRBD1 might be the D (6 bases). V was cut by 2 bases and J by 7 bases, with 14 bases left in between. Germline V gene sequence: CDR1 SGHVS, CDR2 FQNEAQ. CDR3 length: 14 amino acids. CDR3 nucleotides: TGTGCCAGCAGCTTAAGGGGGGCCGACAGTGAAGCTTTCTTT. It translates to CASSLRGADSEAFF. The full variable domain, in which reference TRBV7-8 and TRBJ1-1 provide the parts outside the CDR3, is GAGVSQSPRYKVAKRGQDVALRCDPISGHVSLFWYQQALGQGPEFLTYFQNEAQLDKSGLPSDRFFAERPEGSVSTLKIQRTQQEDSAVYLCASSLRGADSEAFFGQGTRLTVV.

This chain uses TRBV9 with TRBJ1-2; D not certain. The CDR3 totals 12 residues. The germline V gene encodes CDR1 SGDLS and CDR2 YYNGEE. Trimming took off 5 bases at V and 6 bases at J, with 11 bases between the two ends. Here the CDR3 reads CASRAVGDGYTF. The CDR3 DNA reads TGTGCCAGCAGGGCGGTGGGAGATGGCTACACCTTC.

This chain uses TRBV7-9 with TRBJ2-1; a weak D match, TRBD1 (5 bases). The CDR3 is 14 residues long. The germline V and J ends were trimmed by 1 base and 4 bases, with 8 bases remaining between them. Germline assignment: CDR1 SEHNR and CDR2 FQNEAQ (reference sequence). The CDR3: CASSLEQGYNEQFF. The DNA of the CDR3 is TGTGCCAGCAGCTTAGAGCAGGGATACAATGAGCAGTTCTTC.

The chain combines TRBV7-9 with TRBJ1-2; D is ambiguous. The CDR3 consists of 16 residues. The germline V and J ends were trimmed by 6 bases and 2 bases, with 19 bases remaining between them. The germline V gene encodes CDR1 SEHNR and CDR2 FQNEAQ (reference sequence). The CDR3 sequence: CASSQEAPSLNYGYTF. CDR3 DNA sequence: TGTGCCAGCAGTCAAGAAGCTCCTAGTCTAAACTATGGCTACACCTTC.

The chain carries TRBV11-3 and TRBJ2-7; D uncertain. Germline V lookup: CDR1 SGHNT, CDR2 YENEEA. V was cut by 4 bases and J by 1 base, with 5 bases left in between. This CDR3 is 12 amino acids long. In DNA, the CDR3 is TGTGCCAGCAGCTCAAATTCCTACGAGCAGTACTTC. Translating gives CASSSNSYEQYF.

V and J are TRBV2 and TRBJ1-4; 7 bases are a match to TRBD1. CDR3 length: 14 amino acids. Germline CDR1 reads SNHLY; CDR2 reads FYNNEI. The V and J ends lost 1 base and 8 bases, in that order; junction bases with no gene match: 4. The CDR3 spells CASSEGQGVEKLFF. In DNA, the CDR3 is TGTGCCAGCAGTGAAGGGCAGGGGGTAGAAAAACTGTTTTTT.

The V call is TRBV7-9, the J call TRBJ2-3; D not certain. Germline V gene lookup returns CDR1 SEHNR and CDR2 FQNEAQ (reference sequence). This CDR3 has 14 residues. The V end lost 3 bases, the J end lost 5 bases, and 12 bases lay between the germline ends. The CDR3 protein is CASSLGAKGDTQYF. The CDR3 DNA follows: TGTGCCAGCAGCTTGGGCGCCAAGGGAGATACGCAGTATTTT.